This passage covers 25 T cell receptor beta chains from one sample sequenced in a study of shared clonotypes between healthy human individuals. Here immunoSEQ multiplex PCR was the method, and the copy in TCRdb shows in-frame clones only, minus some. The data hold around 600,000 clones, with about 98% observed a single time. In the naive CD8 group, cells lacked CD45RO and were positively selected for CCR7, so terminally differentiated effector memory CD45RA+ cells were left out. The specimen sequenced was naive CD8+ T cells sorted from blood. Receptor source: a young man in good health.

This chain links TRBV9 with TRBJ1-3; D gene uncertain. The CDR3 loop spans 14 amino acids. Germline CDR1 and CDR2: SGDLS and YYNGEE. The germline V and J ends were trimmed by 0 bases and 4 bases, with 8 bases remaining between them. The CDR3 DNA is TGTGCCAGCAGCGTAGAGATCAACGGAAACACCATATATTTT. Translating it yields CASSVEINGNTIYF.

This chain joins TRBV19 and TRBJ2-7; D is undetermined. Germline values: CDR1 LNHDA, CDR2 SQIVND (reference sequence). The CDR3 is 14 amino acids. The V end was cut by 5 bases, the J end by 1 base, with 12 bases between. CDR3 in DNA: TGTGCCAGTAGTGCCTTCACCGGTTCCTACGAGCAGTACTTC. It specifies CASSAFTGSYEQYF. Complete variable domain (other parts from reference TRBV19 and TRBJ2-7): DGGITQSPKYLFRKEGQNVTLSCEQNLNHDAMYWYRQDPGQGLRLIYYSQIVNDFQKGDIAEGYSVSREKKESFPLTVTSAQKNPTAFYLCASSAFTGSYEQYFGPGTRLTVT.

This clone is a singleton in its sample. V usage is TRBV27 and J usage is TRBJ1-5; D unclear. CDR1 and CDR2 from the germline V gene are MNHEY and SMNVEV (reference sequence). V gave up 0 bases and J gave up 7 bases, with 13 bases separating them. The CDR3 extends over 15 amino acids. CDR3 coding DNA: TGTGCCAGCAGTTTATCTATTTTGGGGAAACAGCCCCAGCATTTT. This translates into CASSLSILGKQPQHF.

The chain joins TRBV7-9 to TRBJ2-6; the D is unclear. V gave up 2 bases and J gave up 3 bases, with 5 bases separating them. Germline CDR1 SEHNR, CDR2 FQNEAQ (reference sequence). The CDR3 has 14 amino acids. The DNA of the CDR3 is TGTGCCAGCAGCTTAAGCCATGGGGCCAACGTCCTGACTTTC. Translated, it gives CASSLSHGANVLTF.

This sequence joins TRBV5-1 and TRBJ2-5; perhaps D is TRBD1 or TRBD2 (5 bases each). The germline V and J ends were trimmed by 0 bases and 5 bases, with 14 bases remaining between them. Looked up from germline, CDR1 is SGHRS and CDR2 is YFSETQ. There are 15 residues in the CDR3. The CDR3 protein is CASSLGGIRTETQYF. The CDR3 DNA reads as TGCGCCAGCAGCTTGGGGGGGATTCGCACGGAGACCCAGTACTTC.

As for this clone: Other nucleotide sequences from this sample produce the same CDR3. This chain links TRBV5-1 with TRBJ2-7, with no clear D. The CDR3 covers 12 residues. The germline gives CDR1 SGHRS, CDR2 YFSETQ. Trimming pared 4 bases from V and 0 bases from J, leaving 5 bases between. The CDR3 DNA sequence: TGCGCCAGCAGCCAAAGCTCCTACGAGCAGTACTTC. This codes for CASSQSSYEQYF.

This clone is a singleton in its sample. The rearrangement links TRBV7-8 to TRBJ2-2; 10 bases line up with TRBD2. Germline CDR1 is SGHVS and CDR2 is FQNEAQ. Losses at the gene ends were 6 bases for V and 8 bases for J; bases not matched to a gene: 9. There are 15 residues in the CDR3. CDR3 nucleotide sequence: TGTGCCAGCAGTTTCCTAGCGGGAGAGGGGGGGGAGCTGTTTTTT. Translating gives CASSFLAGEGGELFF.

The V gene is TRBV28, the J gene TRBJ2-7, with a possible D match to TRBD2 (6 bases). There are 14 residues in the CDR3. Deletions cut 7 bases from V and 2 bases from J, with 15 bases between. Germline V gene lookup returns CDR1 MDHEN and CDR2 SYDVKM. CDR3 in DNA: TGTGCCAGCACCTCGGGAGCAGGGACCTACGAGCAGTACTTC. Its protein product is CASTSGAGTYEQYF.

V gene TRBV15 combines with J gene TRBJ2-6, with D uncertain. The germline V and J ends were trimmed by 2 bases and 3 bases, with 5 bases remaining between them. Germline CDR1 reads LNHNV; CDR2 reads YYDKDF (reference sequence). The CDR3 is 14 residues long. For the CDR3, the DNA is TGTGCCACCAGCAGAATATTTGGGGCCAACGTCCTGACTTTC. This sequence encodes CATSRIFGANVLTF.

A single count supports this clone. This chain links TRBV7-2 with TRBJ2-7; perhaps D is TRBD1 or TRBD2 (6 bases each). The CDR3 length is 15 residues. Germline loops: CDR1 SGHTA, CDR2 FQGNSA. Trimming left V 5 bases short and J 3 bases short, with 17 bases between. The CDR3, as DNA: TGTGCCAGCAGCCCGGGGGCGGGATCTCTCTACGAGCAGTACTTC. This sequence encodes CASSPGAGSLYEQYF.

This chain joins TRBV7-9 and TRBJ2-1, with D perhaps matching TRBD1 (6 bases). CDR3 size: 18 residues. V was cut by 4 bases and J by 0 bases, with 19 bases left in between. CDR1 and CDR2 (germline): SEHNR, FQNEAQ (reference sequence). The CDR3 here is CASSSPLTGLFSYNEQFF. DNA for the CDR3: TGTGCCAGCAGCTCTCCCCTGACAGGATTATTCTCCTACAATGAGCAGTTCTTC.

The chain has TRBV7-6 and TRBJ1-2; maybe TRBD1 (6 bases). Germline values: CDR1 SGHVS, CDR2 FNYEAQ. The CDR3 length is 15 residues. The ends were cut back, 1 base at V and 6 bases at J, with 15 bases in the middle. CDR3 coding DNA: TGTGCCAGCAGCTTAGTAGGCCAGGGGTACGATGGCTACACCTTC. Translating gives CASSLVGQGYDGYTF.

The rearrangement links TRBV10-3 to TRBJ2-2; 14 nucleotides align to TRBD2. The CDR3 has 14 residues. The germline gives CDR1 ENHRY, CDR2 SYGVKD. V shed 8 bases, J shed 8 bases, and the junction held 4 bases outside the gene matches. CDR3 loop: CAIGTSGSSGELFF. The CDR3 region has the DNA TGTGCCATCGGGACTAGCGGGAGCTCTGGGGAGCTGTTTTTT.

The J gene is TRBJ2-5, the V gene TRBV13; D may correspond to TRBD1 or TRBD2 (5 bases each). CDR1 is PRHDT and CDR2 is FYEKMQ in the germline V gene (reference sequence). V was pared by 5 bases and J by 2 bases, with 9 bases between. The CDR3 is 13 amino acids. This CDR3 is CASSPWGQETQYF. Here the CDR3 DNA reads TGTGCCAGCAGCCCATGGGGGCAAGAGACCCAGTACTTC.

CDR3 loop: CASSAGASYEQYF. CDR3 in DNA: TGTGCCAGCAGTGCAGGGGCCTCCTACGAGCAGTACTTC. The J gene is TRBJ2-7, the V gene TRBV27, with a possible D match to TRBD1 (6 bases). CDR1 and CDR2 (germline): MNHEY, SMNVEV (reference sequence). This CDR3 has 13 amino acids. The V end was cut by 5 bases, the J end by 0 bases, with 8 bases between.

This chain joins TRBV9 and TRBJ2-2; D is ambiguous. Germline values: CDR1 SGDLS, CDR2 YYNGEE. The CDR3 totals 13 residues. V lost 10 bases and J lost 7, with 17 bases in between. CDR3 sequence: CASREEDVGELFF. The CDR3, as DNA: TGTGCCTCCCGTGAGGAAGACGTCGGGGAGCTGTTTTTT.

V gene TRBV7-9 combines with J gene TRBJ2-1; D remains unclear. There are 13 residues in the CDR3. The V gene lost 5 bases and the J gene lost 2 bases, with 7 bases spanning the gap. CDR1 is SEHNR, CDR2 FQNEAQ, per germline (reference sequence). The CDR3 is CASSKRAYNEQFF. The CDR3 nucleotides are TGTGCCAGCAGCAAAAGGGCCTACAATGAGCAGTTCTTC.

The chain links TRBV30 to TRBJ2-1; 9 bases map to TRBD2. This CDR3 contains 13 residues. The V gene end was trimmed by 5 bases and the J gene end by 2 bases; junction bases not matched to a gene: 1. CDR1 GTSNPN and CDR2 SVGIG come from the germline V gene (reference sequence). The CDR3 DNA reads TGTGCCTGGCTAGCGGGGACCTACAATGAGCAGTTCTTC. It specifies CAWLAGTYNEQFF.

This clone was recorded only once. At one end the junction does not follow the germline gene, possibly because of a read error. The genes are TRBV9 and TRBJ2-7; a possible D gene is TRBD2 (6 bases). The CDR3 spans 13 residues. Germline V lookup: CDR1 SGDLS, CDR2 YYNGEE. CDR3 amino acids: CASSVVTGGERYF. CDR3 DNA sequence: TGTGCCAGCAGCGTAGTGACGGGCGGGGAGCGGTACTTC.

The V call is TRBV7-9, the J call TRBJ1-1; D remains unclear. Deletions cut 5 bases from V and 2 bases from J, with 9 bases between. The CDR3 sequence is 13 residues long. Germline CDR1 SEHNR, CDR2 FQNEAQ (reference sequence). The CDR3 DNA reads TGTGCCAGCAGCCCCAGCGGTAACACTGAAGCTTTCTTT. It codes for CASSPSGNTEAFF.

The chain links TRBV7-9 to TRBJ2-3; D is undetermined. Germline loops: CDR1 SEHNR, CDR2 FQNEAQ (reference sequence). The CDR3 runs 15 residues. Trimming shortened V by 5 bases and J by 4 bases, and 16 bases separated the two germline ends. CDR3 in amino acids: CASSPASKRADTQYF. The CDR3 DNA reads as TGTGCCAGCAGCCCCGCTTCTAAGCGTGCAGATACGCAGTATTTT.

In its sample, this clone was seen once. At one boundary the junction diverges from the germline segment, which might be a read error. The CDR3 sequence: CASSLRGGNTIYF. The CDR3 region has the DNA TGTGCTAGCAGCCTCAGGGGAGGAAACACCATATATTTT. The chain combines TRBV7-7 with TRBJ1-3; tentative D call: TRBD1 (6 bases). Germline loops: CDR1 SSHAT, CDR2 FNYEAQ (reference sequence). The CDR3 runs 13 residues.

The rearrangement links TRBV27 to TRBJ1-1; 11 bases line up with TRBD1. The ends lost 5 bases at V and 0 bases at J; junction bases unmatched: 8. Germline lookup yields CDR1 MNHEY and CDR2 SMNVEV (reference sequence). This CDR3 comprises 17 residues. The CDR3 DNA sequence: TGTGCCAGCAGTCCCCGGGACAGGGGGTGGTTGAACACTGAAGCTTTCTTT. It specifies CASSPRDRGWLNTEAFF.

The chain carries TRBV5-1 and TRBJ1-2; D gene ambiguous. CDR1 is SGHRS, CDR2 YFSETQ, per germline. V lost 0 bases, J lost 3 bases, and 12 bases lay in between. The CDR3 is 15 amino acids. The CDR3 DNA follows: TGCGCCAGCAGCTTGGATCCCGGAAGCTACTATGGCTACACCTTC. Residues: CASSLDPGSYYGYTF.

This clone was detected once. The genes are TRBV29-1 and TRBJ2-7; D might be TRBD2 (5 bases). The CDR3 spans 12 residues. V lost 4 bases to trimming and J lost 2 bases, with 9 bases between them. CDR1 and CDR2 (germline): SQVTM, ANQGSEA. The CDR3 region has the DNA TGCAGCGTTGTCTCGGGGACCTACGAGCAGTACTTC. Residues: CSVVSGTYEQYF.